This TCR beta chain was captured by sequencing in a study of liver allograft versus peripheral blood T cells. Study-wide background: Repertoires of T cell receptors in transplanted livers were compared with recipients' peripheral blood repertoires.

In TCRdb, the reads were re-called with MiXCR into one record per CDR3 protein. The repertoire includes 500 to 700 distinct CDR3 sequences, 15% to 20% of them detected once, and around a sixth sits in the top ten. This clonotype has more than one count but fewer than ten. The antigen remains unidentified. The CDR3 runs 14 residues. Trimming shortened V by 6 bases and J by 5 bases, and 14 bases separated the two germline ends. CDR1 is SEHNR and CDR2 is FQNEAQ in the germline V gene (reference sequence). Overall study findings and caveats: Peripheral blood T cell receptor repertoires reportedly differed from those found within liver allografts.

The TCR sequence derives from a human patient who had a liver transplant. The graft donor may account for some of the T cells. This chain links TRBV7-9 with TRBJ2-1, with D hard to call. CDR3 region: CASSSLGSHNEQFF. The CDR3 coding sequence is TGTGCCAGCAGTTCTTTAGGGTCCCACAATGAGCAGTTCTTC.